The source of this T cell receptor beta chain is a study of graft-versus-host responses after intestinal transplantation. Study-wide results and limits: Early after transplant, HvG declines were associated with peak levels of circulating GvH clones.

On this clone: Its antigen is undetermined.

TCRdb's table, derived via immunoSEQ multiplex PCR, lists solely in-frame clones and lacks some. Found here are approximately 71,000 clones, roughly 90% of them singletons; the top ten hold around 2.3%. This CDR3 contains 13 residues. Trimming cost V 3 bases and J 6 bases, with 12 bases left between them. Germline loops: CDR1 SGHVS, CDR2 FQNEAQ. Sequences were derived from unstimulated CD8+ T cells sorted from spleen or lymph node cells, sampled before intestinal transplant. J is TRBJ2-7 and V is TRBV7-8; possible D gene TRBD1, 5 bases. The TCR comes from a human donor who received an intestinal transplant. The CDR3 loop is CASSFVGVGEQYF. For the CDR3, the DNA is TGTGCCAGCAGCTTCGTAGGGGTCGGCGAGCAGTACTTC.